The clone carrying this TCR beta chain was observed at least ten times. Antigen specificity is unknown. TCR beta CDR3 regions were amplified from RNA transcripts. The study used the HTBI primer set for a first-round RT-PCR of the TCR CDR3. TCRdb called the multiplex PCR reads again in MiXCR, with one record for every CDR3 protein. The repertoire consists of some 560,000 distinct CDR3 sequences, with about 14% occurring once and the leading ten covering about 15%. The entry originates in a study of T cells in Graves' hyperthyroidism and ophthalmopathy. Study conclusions and caveats: The model made its ophthalmopathy prediction, and onset followed a median approximately six months later. In the blood, most expanded thyroid clonotypes above 0.001 appeared as well.

The junction had 5 bases not matched to a gene; V was cut back by 6 bases and J by 1 base. The CDR3 is made up of 15 amino acids. Germline lookup yields CDR1 DFQATT and CDR2 SNEGSKA (reference sequence). Material for sequencing was blood. The chain combines TRBV20-1 with TRBJ2-6; the match to TRBD1 covers 8 bases. The origin of this receptor is a woman between 40 and 50 years old with Graves' hyperthyroidism. The CDR3, as DNA: TGCAGTGCACCGAGACAGGGGTCTGGGGCCAACGTCCTGACTTTC. Protein sequence: CSAPRQGSGANVLTF.